This note documents a single T cell receptor (beta chain) sequence. Its target is unknown. This sample was included in a study of identical twins. General observations from the study: Cord blood's abundant beta clonotypes had fewer insertions, unlike memory repertoires. Conclusions relied on cross-sectional statistical analysis, not following the same donors.

Trimming shortened V by 6 bases and J by 8 bases, and 15 bases separated the two germline ends. Germline V gives CDR1 KGHDR, CDR2 SFDVKD. CDR3 size: 14 residues. TCRdb ran MiXCR on the 5' RACE reads and lists one entry per CDR3 protein. This sample has about 300,000 distinct CDR3 sequences, with about 12% found just once. These data are also associated with another study on yellow fever vaccine responses in identical twins.

The specimen was CD8+ T cells sorted from blood. This TCR came from a woman aged 18-35 years in good health. This sequence joins TRBV24-1 and TRBJ2-2, with D possibly TRBD2 on 6 matching bases. The CDR3 is CATSTGLFSGELFF. CDR3 coding DNA: TGTGCCACCAGTACGGGACTCTTTTCTGGGGAGCTGTTTTTT.